This is a list of T cell receptor beta chains from one sample in a study of Graves' ophthalmopathy and Graves' hyperthyroidism. TCRdb reprocessed the multiplex PCR reads with MiXCR, giving one entry per CDR3 protein. In the table there are 170,000 or so distinct CDR3 sequences, roughly two fifths of which are singletons. Input material: peripheral blood. The receptors derive from a woman between 40 and 50 years old with Graves' ophthalmopathy. Each CDR3 is given with its conserved first and last residue. A D gene is named only where the DNA matches it firmly. Size values are once, few and many counts, or a class for expanded clones, and some rows have none.

V gene	D gene	clone size	J gene	CDR3 DNA	CDR3 protein
TRBV7-9	TRBD1	many	TRBJ1-1	TGTGCCAGCAGTATATCAGGGGGCGCGTGGACTGAAGCTTTCTTT	CASSISGGAWTEAFF
TRBV7-2	-	many	TRBJ2-7	TGTGCCAGCAGCTTAGCGCACGGGAGCTCCTACGAGCAGTACTTC	CASSLAHGSSYEQYF
TRBV6-2/TRBV6-3	-	-	TRBJ2-7	TGTGCCAGCAGTACCTTCGGCGGACAGCATTACGAGCAGTACTTC	CASSTFGGQHYEQYF
TRBV6-5	-	many	TRBJ1-1	TGTGCCAGCAGTCCTGCAAGTGAAGCTTTCTTT	CASSPASEAFF
TRBV6-5	-	many	TRBJ1-1	TGTGCCAGCAGGGGGGGACCCACTGAAGCTTTCTTT	CASRGGPTEAFF
TRBV6-5	TRBD1	-	TRBJ2-7	TGTGCCAGCAGTTACGCCACGGGACAGGGTCCGTACGAGCAGTACTTC	CASSYATGQGPYEQYF
TRBV6-5	-	many	TRBJ1-3	TGTGCCAGCAGTTATGTGAATGCTGGAAACACCATATATTTT	CASSYVNAGNTIYF
TRBV7-9	-	many	TRBJ2-5	TGTGCCAGCAGTCCGGGGGAAGAGACCCAGTACTTC	CASSPGEETQYF
TRBV13	-	many	TRBJ2-7	TGTGCCAGCAGCTTAGGCCGGTACTACGAGCAGTACTTC	CASSLGRYYEQYF
TRBV2	-	many	TRBJ1-1	TGTGCCAGCAGTACCTTGGGGTTTTCTGAAGCTTTCTTT	CASSTLGFSEAFF
TRBV10-3	-	-	TRBJ2-2	TGTGCCATCAGTTCTTCCGCCGGGCAGGGAGAAGGCACCGGGGAGCTGTTTTTT	CAISSSAGQGEGTGELFF
TRBV11-2	-	-	TRBJ2-7	TGTGCCAGCAGCCAGGTTCGAGGGTCCTACGAGCAGTACTTC	CASSQVRGSYEQYF
TRBV2	TRBD1	many	TRBJ2-5	TGTGCCAGCAGCCCGGACAGGGGGTTAGAGACCCAGTACTTC	CASSPDRGLETQYF
TRBV20-1	TRBD1	many	TRBJ2-7	TGCAGTGCTCAGGTGCTCGGACGGGGACAGGGGGCCTACGAGCAGTACTTC	CSAQVLGRGQGAYEQYF
TRBV6-1	-	many	TRBJ1-6	TGTGCCAGCAGTGCTAATGGGGGCTCCTATAATTCACCCCTCCACTTT	CASSANGGSYNSPLHF
TRBV7-3	-	many	TRBJ2-2	TGTGCCAGCAGCTTAAATCCCAGTTTCGCGAACACCGGGGAGCTGTTTTTT	CASSLNPSFANTGELFF
TRBV28	-	many	TRBJ1-2	TGTGCCAGCAGTTCAGTAAAACTGGGCTACACCTTC	CASSSVKLGYTF
TRBV19	-	-	TRBJ1-1	TGTGCCAGTATGCGGGGGGGAACCACGGGCACTGAAGCTTTCTTC	CASMRGGTTGTEAFF
TRBV27	TRBD1	many	TRBJ1-2	TGTGCCAGCAGTTTATGGGGCCAGGGGGCTGGTGGCTACACCTTC	CASSLWGQGAGGYTF
TRBV2	TRBD1	many	TRBJ1-6	TGTGCCAGCAGGGACGCGACAGGGAGTAATTCACCCCTCCACTTT	CASRDATGSNSPLHF
TRBV7-8	-	many	TRBJ2-2	TGTGCCAGCAGCGAGACTAGTGTCACCGGGGAGCTGTTTTTT	CASSETSVTGELFF
TRBV13	-	-	TRBJ1-1	TGTGCCAGCAGCTTAGGCGTGGCAGGGGCCACGAGGACTGAAGCTTTCTTT	CASSLGVAGATRTEAFF
TRBV11-2	-	-	TRBJ2-7	TGTGCCAGCAGCTTAGATGGCGAAACGCGATGGGGAAGGAAGTACTTC	CASSLDGETRWGRKYF
TRBV20-1	TRBD2	few	TRBJ2-5	TGCAGTGCCTTACAACTAGCGGGAGCAGAGACCCAGTACTTC	CSALQLAGAETQYF
TRBV5-4	TRBD1	many	TRBJ2-2	TGTGCCAGCAGCGCGAACCAGGGGGACGGGGAGCTGTTTTTT	CASSANQGDGELFF
TRBV10-1	-	many	TRBJ1-5	TGCGCCAGCAGTGCCGGGGGCGCCCAGCCCCAGCATTTT	CASSAGGAQPQHF
TRBV4-1	TRBD2	-	TRBJ2-7	TGCGCCAGCAGCCCTAGCGGGAGCATCGACGAGCAGTACTTC	CASSPSGSIDEQYF
TRBV6-2/TRBV6-3	-	-	TRBJ2-6	TGTGCCAGCAGTTGGGTGAGGGCGGCTGGGGCCAACGTCCTGACTTTC	CASSWVRAAGANVLTF
TRBV27	TRBD2	-	TRBJ2-7	TGTGCCAGCAGACCTCGGACTAGCGAAACCTACGAGCAGTACTTC	CASRPRTSETYEQYF
TRBV7-8	-	-	TRBJ2-7	TGTGCCAGCAGCGTAGGACGGGACTACGAGCAGTACTTC	CASSVGRDYEQYF
TRBV7-8	-	-	TRBJ2-7	TGTGCCAGCAGCTTAGCGCTAACGGGGGCTCTTGCCGAGCAGTACTTC	CASSLALTGALAEQYF
TRBV6-6	TRBD1	many	TRBJ2-7	TGTGCCAGCAAGACCGGGACAGGGTTTTACGAGCAGTACTTC	CASKTGTGFYEQYF
TRBV6-5	-	-	TRBJ1-1	TGTGCCAGCAGTTCCACGGGGAGGAAAGCTTTCTTT	CASSSTGRKAFF
TRBV12-5	TRBD2	many	TRBJ2-7	TGTGCTAGTGGAGGACTAGCGGCTTACTACGAGCAGTACTTC	CASGGLAAYYEQYF
TRBV2	-	-	TRBJ2-2	TGTGCCAGCAGTGAAGCTGGCGATCCCCTACGGCCCGGGGAGCTGTTTTTT	CASSEAGDPLRPGELFF
TRBV20-1	-	many	TRBJ1-5	TGCAGTGTCACGGACCTCACGACCTACAATCAGCCCCAGCATTTT	CSVTDLTTYNQPQHF
TRBV20-1	-	many	TRBJ1-1	TGCAGTGCTAGAGATGCCCGGGTGCCTGAAGCTTTCTTT	CSARDARVPEAFF
TRBV29-1	TRBD1	many	TRBJ1-2	TGCAGCGTGAATGGACAGGGCAGAGGTGGCTACACCTTC	CSVNGQGRGGYTF
TRBV12-3/TRBV12-4	-	many	TRBJ1-5	TGTGCCAGCAGTCCGCACCTTATGAATCAGCCCCAGCATTTT	CASSPHLMNQPQHF
TRBV20-1	-	many	TRBJ2-5	TGCAGTGCTAGCCCAAGCCGGGGGACCGACGGGACCCAGTACTTC	CSASPSRGTDGTQYF
TRBV7-2	-	many	TRBJ1-1	TGTGCCAGCAGCATTGACCGGAACACTGAAGCTTTCTTT	CASSIDRNTEAFF
TRBV11-2	TRBD1	many	TRBJ2-7	TGTGCCAGCAGCTTATTCCCAGGGGGATTGAGCGAGCAGTACTTC	CASSLFPGGLSEQYF
TRBV7-2	TRBD2	-	TRBJ2-7	TGTGCCAGCAGCTTATGGGGCGGGAGCCCCTACGAGCAGTACTTC	CASSLWGGSPYEQYF
TRBV6-5	-	-	TRBJ2-7	TGTGCCAGCAGTTACCTCGGGATGGGATACGAGCAGTACTTC	CASSYLGMGYEQYF
TRBV5-1	-	many	TRBJ1-2	TGCGCCAGCAGCTTCGCCCAAGGGCGAGGCTACACCTTC	CASSFAQGRGYTF
TRBV7-2	-	many	TRBJ1-5	TGTGCCAGCAGCTTATTTCGTGGGGACGGCAATCAGCCCCAGCATTTT	CASSLFRGDGNQPQHF
TRBV6-2/TRBV6-3	-	many	TRBJ2-1	TGTGCCAGCAGCCAGGCGCGGAGACTCACGTTCAATGAGCAGTTCTTC	CASSQARRLTFNEQFF
TRBV7-8	TRBD1	many	TRBJ1-1	TGTGCCAGCAGCTTAAGGACAGGGGGCCTATGGAGGACTGAAGCTTTCTTT	CASSLRTGGLWRTEAFF
TRBV27	-	many	TRBJ2-7	TGTGCCAGCAGCCGCACCGGGACGTCTCGCTCCTACGAGCAGTACTTC	CASSRTGTSRSYEQYF
TRBV4-1	-	many	TRBJ1-2	TGCGCCAGCAGCCAAGGCAGGGAGTGGAACGCGGGGGGCTACACCTTC	CASSQGREWNAGGYTF
TRBV28	TRBD1	once	TRBJ2-7	TGTGCCAGCAGCCGAACCGGGACAGGGTTCGACGAGCAGTACTTC	CASSRTGTGFDEQYF
TRBV10-2	TRBD1	many	TRBJ1-5	TGCGCCAGCAGTGAGTCGAATAGGGGGCAACAGCCCCAGCATTTT	CASSESNRGQQPQHF
TRBV28	-	many	TRBJ1-2	TGTGCCAGCAGTTTTCAGAACTATGGCTACACCTTC	CASSFQNYGYTF
TRBV7-3	TRBD2	many	TRBJ2-7	TGTGCCAGCAGCTTAGCGGGGGGGCACTACGAGCAGTACTTC	CASSLAGGHYEQYF
TRBV5-1	-	once	TRBJ2-2	TGCGCCAGCAGCTTAAACTCTATGAACACCGGGGAGCTGTTTTTT	CASSLNSMNTGELFF
TRBV12-3/TRBV12-4	-	few	TRBJ2-7	TGTGCCAGCAGTTTAAATAGATGGAACGAGCAGTACTTC	CASSLNRWNEQYF